Listed below are T cell receptor beta chains from one sample, sequenced in a study of cytomegalovirus exposure and HLA in healthy donors. Produced via immunoSEQ multiplex PCR; TCRdb's table is partial and in-frame only. The table shows about 200,000 clones, with approximately 78% occurring only once. Source material: PBMCs. The receptor set was obtained from a woman between 18 and 29 years old in good health and CMV-seronegative. CDR3s include the opening cysteine and the closing phenylalanine or tryptophan. D genes are given only for firm matches. Clone size is shown for a subset of rows, as once, few, many or a class of expanded clone.

V	D	J	size	CDR3	DNA
TRBV27	.	TRBJ2-7	.	CASSLTTPGLNYEQYF	TGTGCCAGCAGTTTAACCACGCCAGGTCTCAACTACGAGCAGTACTTC
TRBV28	TRBD1	TRBJ1-3	once	CASSVDRPSSGNTIYF	TGTGCCAGCAGTGTGGACAGGCCAAGCTCTGGAAACACCATATATTTT
TRBV5-6	.	TRBJ2-1	few	CASSLAETYNEQFF	TGTGCCAGCAGCTTGGCCGAAACTTACAATGAGCAGTTCTTC
TRBV29-1	TRBD2	TRBJ2-1	few	CSVEGLAGKNEQFF	TGCAGCGTGGAAGGGCTAGCGGGTAAAAATGAGCAGTTCTTC
TRBV10-3	.	TRBJ1-1	.	CAISVEGLEAFF	TGTGCCATCAGTGTGGAGGGGCTTGAAGCTTTCTTT
TRBV19	TRBD1	TRBJ2-7	.	CASSSSGQSSYEQYF	TGTGCCAGTTCGTCCTCGGGACAGAGCTCCTACGAGCAGTACTTC
TRBV5-1	TRBD1	TRBJ2-2	.	CASSPQTGLNTGELFF	TGCGCCAGCAGCCCACAGACAGGGCTGAACACCGGGGAGCTGTTTTTT
TRBV28	TRBD2	TRBJ2-7	.	CATSLAGVYSSSYEQYF	TGTGCCACCAGTCTGGCGGGAGTCTATAGTAGCTCCTACGAGCAGTACTTC
TRBV25-1	TRBD1	TRBJ2-5	.	CASSGGRGRETQYF	TGTGCCAGCAGTGGGGGTAGGGGGCGGGAGACCCAGTACTTC
TRBV11-3	.	TRBJ1-2	.	CASSNPQTKPYGYTF	TGTGCCAGCAGCAACCCCCAGACAAAGCCCTATGGCTACACCTTC
TRBV9	.	TRBJ2-2	few	CASSVGRSANTGELFF	TGTGCCAGCAGCGTAGGGCGGTCCGCGAACACCGGGGAGCTGTTTTTT
TRBV27	.	TRBJ2-5	.	CASSPEGEQEAQYF	TGTGCCAGCAGTCCCGAGGGTGAACAAGAGGCCCAGTACTTC
TRBV20-1	.	TRBJ1-1	.	CSASLGVGAFF	TGCAGTGCTAGTCTCGGGGTTGGGGCTTTCTTT
TRBV29-1	.	TRBJ2-7	.	CSVRQDPPYEQYF	TGCAGCGTACGACAGGACCCCCCCTACGAGCAGTACTTC
TRBV9	TRBD1	TRBJ1-2	.	CASSVGGQGAKGYTF	TGTGCCAGCAGCGTAGGGGGACAGGGGGCAAAAGGCTACACCTTC
TRBV6-5	.	TRBJ1-1	.	CASSYSRDTEAFF	TGTGCCAGCAGTTACTCCCGGGATACTGAAGCTTTCTTT
TRBV2	.	TRBJ2-2	.	CASRTPGGRGTAGELFF	TGTGCCAGCAGGACGCCCGGGGGAAGAGGTACGGCCGGGGAGCTGTTTTTT
TRBV30	.	TRBJ2-3	.	CAWNSFSTDTQYF	TGTGCCTGGAACTCGTTCTCCACAGATACGCAGTATTTT
TRBV13	TRBD2	TRBJ2-1	.	CASSLGRTSGTFF	TGTGCCAGCAGCTTAGGGCGGACTAGCGGGACGTTCTTC
TRBV4-3	TRBD2	TRBJ2-7	.	CASSQDQLAGATYEQYF	TGCGCCAGCAGCCAAGATCAGCTTGCGGGAGCGACCTACGAGCAGTACTTC
TRBV5-4	TRBD1	TRBJ1-1	.	CASSINVRQGANTEAFF	TGTGCCAGCAGCATTAACGTAAGACAGGGGGCGAACACTGAAGCTTTCTTT
TRBV7-9	.	TRBJ2-1	.	CASSSRGNNEQFF	TGTGCCAGCAGCTCCAGAGGGAACAATGAGCAGTTCTTC
TRBV19	TRBD2	TRBJ2-1	.	CASSLGLAGRSEQFF	TGTGCCAGTAGTTTGGGACTAGCGGGAAGGAGTGAGCAGTTCTTC
TRBV5-4	TRBD2	TRBJ2-3	.	CASSLPGLIPTSTDTQYF	TGTGCCAGCAGCTTACCGGGACTAATCCCGACTAGCACAGATACGCAGTATTTT
TRBV11-2	.	TRBJ1-1	.	CASSLGGGGTEAFF	TGTGCCAGCAGCTTAGGGGGCGGGGGCACTGAAGCTTTCTTT
TRBV7-9	.	TRBJ2-1	.	CASNQGFSYNEQFF	TGTGCCAGCAACCAGGGGTTCTCCTACAATGAGCAGTTCTTC
TRBV5-1	TRBD1	TRBJ1-4	.	CASSTEQGARFEKLFF	TGCGCCAGCAGCACGGAACAGGGGGCGCGATTTGAAAAACTGTTTTTT